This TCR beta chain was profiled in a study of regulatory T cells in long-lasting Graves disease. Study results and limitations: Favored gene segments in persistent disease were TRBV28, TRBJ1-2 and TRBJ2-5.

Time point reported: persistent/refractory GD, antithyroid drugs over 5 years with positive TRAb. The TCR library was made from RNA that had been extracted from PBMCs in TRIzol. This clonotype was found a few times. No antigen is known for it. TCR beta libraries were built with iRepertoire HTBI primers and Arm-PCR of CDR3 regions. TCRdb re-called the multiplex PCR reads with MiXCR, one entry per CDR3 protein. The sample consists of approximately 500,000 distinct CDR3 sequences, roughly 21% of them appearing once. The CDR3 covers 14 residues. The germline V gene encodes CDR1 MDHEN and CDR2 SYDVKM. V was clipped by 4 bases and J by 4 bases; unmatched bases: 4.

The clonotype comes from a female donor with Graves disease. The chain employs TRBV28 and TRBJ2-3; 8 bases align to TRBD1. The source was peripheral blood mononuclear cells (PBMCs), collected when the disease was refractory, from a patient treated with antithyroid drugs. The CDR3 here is CASSSGQVPDTQYF. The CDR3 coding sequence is TGTGCCAGCAGTTCGGGACAGGTACCAGATACGCAGTATTTT. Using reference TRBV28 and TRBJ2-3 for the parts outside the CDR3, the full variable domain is DVKVTQSSRYLVKRTGEKVFLECVQDMDHENMFWYRQDPGLGLRLIYFSYDVKMKEKGDIPEGYSVSREKKERFSLILESASTNQTSMYLCASSSGQVPDTQYFGPGTRLTVL.